Presented here are 14 T cell receptor beta chains from one specimen sequenced in a study of blood T cells in healthy people across ages. For the second PCR, which ran for roughly 6 to 12 cycles, a sample-barcoded 5' primer and a J-beta primer mix were used. MiXCR, run by TCRdb on the 5' RACE reads, gives a single entry per CDR3 protein. Seen here are about a million distinct CDR3 sequences, around 48% observed once, and the top ten hold roughly an eighth. The source material was blood. The source is a man younger than 45 in good health.

Comment on this clonotype: One junction end does not reproduce the germline sequence, and a read error may be involved. This chain uses TRBV28 with TRBJ2-4; D is ambiguous. The last part of the DNA fits TRBJ2-7 better; the J call may be wrong. CDR3 length: 14 residues. Germline CDR1 and CDR2: MDHEN and SYDVKM. The CDR3 nucleotides read TGTGCCGGCAGCCGTCCCTTAGGTACCTACGAGCAGTACTTC. This gives the protein CAGSRPLGTYEQYF.

This clonotype was found a few times. V gene TRBV7-9 combines with J gene TRBJ2-7, with 8 bases identical to TRBD2. This CDR3 comprises 16 residues. The V segment lost 4 bases and the J segment 4 bases; nucleotides outside the gene matches: 12. Germline CDR1 and CDR2: SEHNR and FQNEAQ (reference sequence). CDR3 nucleotide sequence: TGTGCCAGCAGCTCCGTGACGGGACTAGTATCATACGAGCAGTACTTC. Its protein product is CASSSVTGLVSYEQYF.

The J gene is TRBJ2-5, the V gene TRBV20-1; D might be TRBD1 or TRBD2, each matching 5 bases. Trimming removed 1 base at V and 3 bases at J, with 12 bases between. The CDR3 covers 14 residues. Germline-derived CDR1 and CDR2 are DFQATT and SNEGSKA (reference sequence). The CDR3 spells CSARAHGTKETQYF. Written as DNA, the CDR3 is TGCAGTGCTAGAGCTCATGGGACGAAAGAGACCCAGTACTTC.

This chain uses TRBV6-5 with TRBJ2-2; 11 nucleotides match TRBD2. Germline V gives CDR1 MNHEY, CDR2 SVGAGI. This CDR3 is 16 amino acids long. V dropped 0 bases and J dropped 8; count of bases not matched to a gene: 5. The CDR3 DNA follows: TGTGCCAGCAGTTACTCAACTAGCGGGGGATCGGGGGAGCTGTTTTTT. Its protein is CASSYSTSGGSGELFF.

The chain uses TRBV20-1 and TRBJ1-2; 9 bases agree with TRBD1. Germline CDR1 is DFQATT and CDR2 is SNEGSKA (reference sequence). The CDR3 has 14 residues. Losses at the gene ends were 5 bases for V and 1 base for J; bases not matched to a gene: 5. Here the CDR3 reads CSAPRQGDNYGYTF. Here the CDR3 DNA reads TGCAGTGCTCCCCGACAGGGGGATAACTATGGCTACACCTTC.

Only a few counts were recorded for this clonotype. The CDR3: CASSDSGLAQETQYF. CDR3 nucleotide sequence: TGTGCCAGCAGTGACTCCGGCTTAGCCCAAGAGACCCAGTACTTC. This chain connects TRBV6-4 to TRBJ2-5; D gene ambiguous. The germline gives CDR1 MRHNA, CDR2 SNTAGT. V was pared by 0 bases and J by 1 base, with 9 bases between. The CDR3 totals 15 residues.

This rearrangement joins TRBV5-4 to TRBJ1-3; no definite D call. Germline loops: CDR1 SGHNT, CDR2 YYREEE (reference sequence). The CDR3 has 16 residues. The V gene lost 2 bases and the J gene lost 0 bases, with 12 bases spanning the gap. In DNA form, the CDR3 reads TGTGCCAGCAGCTTCGGGCCTGCACTCTCTGGAAACACCATATATTTT. Translated: CASSFGPALSGNTIYF.

This rearrangement joins TRBV6-1 to TRBJ1-4; 9 bases line up with TRBD1. The V and J ends lost 5 bases and 3 bases, in that order; junction bases with no gene match: 4. Looked up from germline, CDR1 is MNHNS and CDR2 is SASEGT. The CDR3 is 15 amino acids. The CDR3 protein is CASSLRDRANEKLFF. The CDR3 DNA reads TGTGCCAGCAGTCTACGGGACAGGGCTAATGAAAAACTGTTTTTT.

V and J are TRBV20-1 and TRBJ1-1; 7 nucleotides align to TRBD1. The CDR3 has 12 residues. The germline V gene encodes CDR1 DFQATT and CDR2 SNEGSKA (reference sequence). The CDR3 DNA follows: TGCAGGGCGGGACAGCTAGGCACTGAAGCTTTCTTT. Translation: CRAGQLGTEAFF.

The gene calls are TRBV13 and TRBJ1-6; perhaps TRBD1 as D (6 bases). The germline V and J ends were trimmed by 3 bases and 0 bases, with 15 bases remaining between them. This CDR3 spans 18 amino acids. Looked up from germline, CDR1 is PRHDT and CDR2 is FYEKMQ (reference sequence). CDR3 sequence reads: CASSFSIRGGSYNSPLHF. CDR3 bases: TGTGCCAGCAGCTTTAGCATTCGAGGGGGCTCCTATAATTCACCCCTCCACTTT.

As regards this clonotype: The junction does not match germline at one end; this may be a read error. This chain connects TRBV2 to TRBJ2-1; perhaps TRBD1 as D (6 bases). The germline CDR1 and CDR2 sequences are SNHLY and FYNNEI. The CDR3 runs to 13 residues. CDR3 in DNA: TGTGCCCGTAGTGGGGGCTCCGACAATGAGCAGTTCTTC. It codes for CARSGGSDNEQFF.

The V and J genes are TRBV4-3 and TRBJ2-5; the match to TRBD1 covers 8 bases. The CDR3 runs to 16 residues. The germline V gene encodes CDR1 LGHNA and CDR2 YSLEER. V lost 0 bases to trimming and J lost 11 bases; unmatched junction nucleotides: 14. The CDR3 reads CASSQDIGQGLDEQYF. The CDR3 bases are TGCGCCAGCAGCCAAGATATCGGACAGGGTCTCGATGAGCAGTACTTC.

CDR3 in DNA: TGTGCCAGCAGCCAAGGGCAGGGGAGAATCACGCAGTATTTT. Its protein product is CASSQGQGRITQYF. This rearrangement joins TRBV14 to TRBJ2-3; D perhaps matches TRBD1 (6 bases). Trimming took off 1 base at V and 9 bases at J, with 14 bases between the two ends. The CDR3 length is 14 residues. Germline V gives CDR1 SGHDN, CDR2 FVKESK. The full variable domain, rest sourced from reference TRBV14 and TRBJ2-3, is EAGVTQFPSHSVIEKGQTVTLRCDPISGHDNLYWYRRVMGKEIKFLLHFVKESKQDESGMPNNRFLAERTGGTYSTLKVQPAELEDSGVYFCASSQGQGRITQYFGPGTRLTVL.

This chain joins TRBV4-3 and TRBJ1-2; a possible D gene is TRBD1 (5 bases). Germline values: CDR1 LGHNA, CDR2 YSLEER. The ends were cut back, 0 bases at V and 4 bases at J, with 18 bases in the middle. The CDR3 length is 17 residues. Written as DNA, the CDR3 is TGCGCCAGCAGCCAAGATATCGTCGGGGCAAGGGGCTATGGCTACACCTTC. Protein: CASSQDIVGARGYGYTF.